This T cell receptor (beta chain) was recovered during a study of blood T cell repertoires in COVID-19. Study overall: Samples came from the United States, Italy and Spain, spanning acute and convalescent COVID-19.

In the authors' workflow: Estimated nucleated cell counts came from reference gene primer amplification. The repertoire was sequenced with immunoSEQ multiplex PCR; TCRdb's copy has only in-frame clones and lacks some. V and J calls and clone size are given by that table; D and trimming were obtained from the DNA. The data contain about 84,000 clones, over 70% of them singletons. The CDR3 spans 10 residues. The V end was cut by 7 bases, the J end by 4 bases, with 5 bases between. Germline assignment: CDR1 SNHLY and CDR2 FYNNEI. This clone was found once. This receptor was obtained from a man aged 50 to 60 with active or convalescent COVID-19. Input material: peripheral blood. The chain is built from TRBV2 and TRBJ2-7; D call uncertain. CDR3 protein: CASILYEQYF. CDR3 nucleotides: TGTGCCAGCATCTTATACGAGCAGTACTTC.